These 27 T cell receptor beta chains originate from one sample sequenced in a study of shared clonotypes between healthy human individuals. Sequenced by immunoSEQ multiplex PCR; TCRdb stores in-frame clones only, minus some. The data hold a few million clones, with 85% to 95% observed a single time. The sample comprised naive CD4+ T cells from PBMCs. Subset in this sample: CD45RA+ positively selected. The source of these receptors is a man aged 18 to 29 in good health. Some clones in this sample may be carry-over from other donors' samples.

This clone was found once. The gene calls are TRBV5-6 and TRBJ2-7; weak D call: TRBD2 (5 bases). CDR1 is SGHDT and CDR2 is YYEEEE in the germline V gene. The CDR3 runs to 14 residues. V dropped 0 bases and J dropped 3 bases, with 10 bases sitting between them. The CDR3 is CASSLVGRNYEQYF. The CDR3 DNA reads as TGTGCCAGCAGCTTGGTGGGGAGAAACTACGAGCAGTACTTC.

The chain is built from TRBV7-2 and TRBJ2-3; D gene unclear. The CDR3 is 15 residues long. Germline loops: CDR1 SGHTA, CDR2 FQGNSA. Trimming took off 3 bases at V and 4 bases at J, with 14 bases between the two ends. CDR3 loop: CASSFSGLLADTQYF. The CDR3 nucleotides are TGTGCCAGCAGCTTTTCCGGGCTACTGGCAGATACGCAGTATTTT.

The chain is built from TRBV7-2 and TRBJ1-3, with no clear D. Germline lookup yields CDR1 SGHTA and CDR2 FQGNSA. V dropped 5 bases and J dropped 4 bases, with 18 bases sitting between them. The CDR3 runs 16 residues. The CDR3 here is CASSPSFGPLGNTIYF. The CDR3 coding sequence is TGTGCCAGCAGCCCATCTTTTGGACCCCTCGGAAACACCATATATTTT.

The chain uses TRBV15 and TRBJ1-5, with TRBD1 identical over 7 bases. V lost 9 bases and J lost 4; bases outside the gene matches: 12. Germline V lookup: CDR1 LNHNV, CDR2 YYDKDF (reference sequence). CDR3 length: 15 amino acids. CDR3 sequence reads: CATTWRTGGNQPQHF. In DNA, the CDR3 is TGTGCCACAACATGGAGGACAGGTGGAAATCAGCCCCAGCATTTT. The full variable domain, with the rest looked up from reference TRBV15 and TRBJ1-5, is DAMVIQNPRYQVTQFGKPVTLSCSQTLNHNVMYWYQQKSSQAPKLLFHYYDKDFNNEADTPDNFQSRRPNTSFCFLDIRSPGLGDTAMYLCATTWRTGGNQPQHFGDGTRLSIL.

CDR3 residues: CASSFTSGDEQYF. In nucleotides, the CDR3 is TGTGCCAGCAGTTTCACCTCGGGGGACGAGCAGTACTTC. V gene TRBV27 combines with J gene TRBJ2-7; D might be TRBD2 (6 bases). Germline assignment: CDR1 MNHEY and CDR2 SMNVEV (reference sequence). V lost 3 bases and J 5 bases, leaving 11 bases between the germline ends. This CDR3 spans 13 amino acids.

This chain uses TRBV27 with TRBJ2-3; 8 bases match TRBD2. The V gene's germline CDR1 is MNHEY and CDR2 SMNVEV (reference sequence). Losses at the gene ends were 4 bases for V and 0 bases for J; bases not matched to a gene: 6. CDR3 length equals 16 residues. The CDR3 region is CASSSLAAVSTDTQYF. CDR3 sequence (DNA): TGTGCCAGCAGTTCACTAGCGGCGGTTAGCACAGATACGCAGTATTTT.

This chain links TRBV28 with TRBJ2-3; 9 bases agree with TRBD2. The V segment lost 3 bases and the J segment 5 bases; nucleotides outside the gene matches: 9. The CDR3 is made up of 16 amino acids. Germline values: CDR1 MDHEN, CDR2 SYDVKM. The CDR3 region is CASSFNAGGGGDTQYF. CDR3 coding DNA: TGTGCCAGCAGTTTCAACGCGGGAGGGGGGGGAGATACGCAGTATTTT.

The V and J genes are TRBV18 and TRBJ1-2; 7 nucleotides align to TRBD1. The CDR3 has 16 amino acids. Germline V gene sequence: CDR1 KGHSH, CDR2 LQKENI. V was pared by 6 bases and J by 0 bases, with 10 bases of the junction left unmatched. This chain's CDR3 is CASSSGTATANYGYTF. CDR3 in DNA: TGTGCCAGCTCGTCCGGGACAGCAACAGCTAACTATGGCTACACCTTC.

This clone has only a few counts. The chain has TRBV19 and TRBJ1-2, with TRBD1 identical over 10 bases. The CDR3 contains 18 residues. CDR1 and CDR2 from the germline V gene are LNHDA and SQIVND (reference sequence). The trim removed 5 bases at V and 0 bases at J, leaving 12 bases unmatched. CDR3 loop: CASSRQGQGEATNYGYTF. CDR3 nucleotides: TGTGCCAGTAGTCGCCAAGGACAGGGGGAGGCGACTAACTATGGCTACACCTTC.

The chain joins TRBV19 to TRBJ1-2; the D gene is possibly TRBD1 (5 bases). Trimming shortened V by 5 bases and J by 5 bases, and 12 bases separated the two germline ends. The germline gives CDR1 LNHDA, CDR2 SQIVND (reference sequence). This CDR3 comprises 13 residues. CDR3 amino acids: CASSRPGKYGYTF. The CDR3 DNA reads TGTGCCAGTAGTCGTCCAGGGAAATATGGCTACACCTTC.

The chain combines TRBV5-1 with TRBJ2-3, with no clear D. The CDR3 contains 14 residues. Trimming pared 3 bases from V and 1 base from J, leaving 9 bases between. CDR1 and CDR2 from the germline V gene are SGHRS and YFSETQ. The CDR3 is CASSSTIRTDTQYF. The CDR3 bases are TGCGCCAGCAGCTCTACTATCCGCACAGATACGCAGTATTTT. The entire variable domain, with the rest obtained from reference TRBV5-1 and TRBJ2-3, is as follows: KAGVTQTPRYLIKTRGQQVTLSCSPISGHRSVSWYQQTPGQGLQFLFEYFSETQRNKGNFPGRFSGRQFSNSRSEMNVSTLELGDSALYLCASSSTIRTDTQYFGPGTRLTVL.

The V gene is TRBV30, the J gene TRBJ1-2; possibly TRBD1 for D (5 bases). The V gene lost 1 base and the J gene lost 6 bases, with 18 bases spanning the gap. Germline V gives CDR1 GTSNPN, CDR2 SVGIG (reference sequence). The CDR3 totals 15 residues. The CDR3 loop reads CAWSAETARQNGYTF. CDR3 nucleotides: TGTGCCTGGAGTGCTGAGACAGCAAGGCAGAATGGCTACACCTTC.

CDR3 protein: CASSFAGNFYEQYF. The CDR3 nucleotides are TGTGCCAGCAGTTTCGCAGGGAATTTCTACGAGCAGTACTTC. V gene TRBV28 combines with J gene TRBJ2-7; weak D call: TRBD1 (5 bases). V lost 3 bases to trimming and J lost 3 bases, with 12 bases between them. Germline V gene sequence: CDR1 MDHEN, CDR2 SYDVKM. CDR3 length: 14 amino acids.

The V gene is TRBV5-6, the J gene TRBJ2-1, with TRBD2 identical over 7 bases. Germline V gene lookup returns CDR1 SGHDT and CDR2 YYEEEE. Trimming cost V 0 bases and J 2 bases; bases outside gene matches: 2. This CDR3 is 15 amino acids long. CDR3 DNA sequence: TGTGCCAGCAGCTTGGACGGGAGGCCCTACAATGAGCAGTTCTTC. It is translated as CASSLDGRPYNEQFF.

This chain joins TRBV11-2 and TRBJ2-7, with 10 positions matching TRBD1. The J segment lost 6 bases and the V segment lost 5 bases, leaving 7 bases of the junction unmatched. CDR3 size: 14 residues. CDR1 SGHAT and CDR2 FQNNGV come from the germline V gene. Written as DNA, the CDR3 is TGTGCCAGCAGCCGGACAGGGGGGGCCCTCGAGCAGTACTTC. Translated, it gives CASSRTGGALEQYF.

The chain links TRBV7-2 to TRBJ1-2; 7 bases align to TRBD1. Per the germline V gene, CDR1 is SGHTA and CDR2 is FQGNSA. J lost 8 bases, V lost 5 bases, and 8 bases had no gene match. The CDR3 is 13 amino acids. CDR3 DNA: TGTGCCAGCAGCCCAGGAGGGGGCGGAGGCTACACCTTC. Its translation: CASSPGGGGGYTF.

The CDR3: CASSPRRDRGFGELFF. In DNA, the CDR3 is TGTGCCAGCAGTCCAAGACGGGACAGGGGGTTCGGGGAGCTGTTTTTT. The chain employs TRBV7-2 and TRBJ2-2, with 11 bases identical to TRBD1. The CDR3 runs to 16 residues. Germline CDR1 is SGHTA and CDR2 is FQGNSA. V gave up 6 bases and J gave up 7 bases; unmatched junction bases: 10.

This clone was seen just once. The chain couples TRBV6-6 to TRBJ1-2, with TRBD1 matching over 7 bases. There are 15 residues in the CDR3. Germline values: CDR1 MNHNY, CDR2 SVGAGI (reference sequence). J was trimmed by 4 bases and V by 2 bases; bases with no gene match: 7. The CDR3 reads CASSYGVGGLYGYTF. DNA of the CDR3: TGTGCCAGCAGTTACGGAGTAGGGGGCCTCTATGGCTACACCTTC.

The chain couples TRBV28 to TRBJ1-4; 7 nucleotides line up with TRBD1. The CDR3 consists of 14 residues. V lost 5 bases, J lost 8 bases, and 8 bases stayed unmatched. Germline V gene lookup returns CDR1 MDHEN and CDR2 SYDVKM. The CDR3 protein is CASSKDRSREKLFF. The CDR3 DNA reads TGTGCCAGCAGTAAGGACAGGTCAAGGGAAAAACTGTTTTTT.

J is TRBJ2-1 and V is TRBV28; 9 bases are a match to TRBD2. This CDR3 spans 16 amino acids. Germline CDR1 and CDR2: MDHEN and SYDVKM. Trimming removed 6 bases from V and 7 bases from J; junction bases left unmatched: 13. The CDR3 protein is CASSQGSSGTGNEQFF. The CDR3 DNA follows: TGTGCCAGCAGCCAAGGGTCTAGCGGGACTGGTAATGAGCAGTTCTTC.

The J gene is TRBJ2-2, the V gene TRBV6-6; 8 bases are a match to TRBD1. Trimming took 11 bases from V and 2 from J; bases not matched to a gene: 7. Germline loops: CDR1 MNHNY, CDR2 SVGAGI (reference sequence). The CDR3 runs 14 residues. The CDR3, as DNA: TGTGCCTGCCGCCAGGGGGCTAACACCGGGGAGCTGTTTTTT. Its translation: CACRQGANTGELFF.

The rearrangement links TRBV27 to TRBJ2-1, with 10 bases matching TRBD2. Germline values: CDR1 MNHEY, CDR2 SMNVEV (reference sequence). This CDR3 comprises 15 residues. V was pared by 7 bases and J by 6 bases, with 9 bases of the junction left unmatched. CDR3 bases: TGTGCCAGCACCTCCCGAGCGGGAGGGATCAATGAGCAGTTCTTC. Protein product: CASTSRAGGINEQFF.

The CDR3: CASSPRRFSGNTIYF. CDR3 in DNA: TGTGCCAGCAGCCCCCGCCGCTTCTCTGGAAACACCATATATTTT. The rearrangement joins TRBV9 to TRBJ1-3, with D unclear. The CDR3 loop spans 15 amino acids. Germline V gives CDR1 SGDLS, CDR2 YYNGEE. The V end was cut by 4 bases, the J end by 0 bases, with 11 bases between.

V and J are TRBV11-2 and TRBJ2-7, with a possible D match to TRBD2 (6 bases). The CDR3 length is 15 residues. V gave up 5 bases and J gave up 1 base, with 15 bases separating them. Per the germline V gene, CDR1 is SGHAT and CDR2 is FQNNGV. As DNA, the CDR3 is TGTGCCAGCAGCCCTTGGGGGGAGTCATCCTACGAGCAGTACTTC. Encoded protein: CASSPWGESSYEQYF.

The gene calls are TRBV19 and TRBJ2-1; the D is unclear. The CDR3 runs to 11 residues. V shed 3 bases and J shed 7 bases, with 4 bases lying between them. Per the germline V gene, CDR1 is LNHDA and CDR2 is SQIVND (reference sequence). The CDR3 DNA reads TGTGCCAGTAGTATGGTGAATGAGCAGTTCTTC. Translated, it gives CASSMVNEQFF.

This rearrangement joins TRBV10-3 to TRBJ1-1; D not certain. Trimming removed 0 bases from V and 4 bases from J, with 12 bases in between. The CDR3 sequence is 15 residues long. CDR1 and CDR2 (germline): ENHRY, SYGVKD. For the CDR3, the DNA is TGTGCCATCAGTGAGTCGATTCTGGATGTCACTGAAGCTTTCTTT. This sequence encodes CAISESILDVTEAFF.

This sequence joins TRBV29-1 and TRBJ1-4; D is undetermined. Trimming stripped 2 bases from V and 7 bases from J, with 14 bases between. This CDR3 comprises 14 residues. Germline CDR1 SQVTM, CDR2 ANQGSEA. CDR3 nucleotides: TGCAGCGTTGAACAGGTCCGAAGTGGTGAAAAACTGTTTTTT. It codes for CSVEQVRSGEKLFF.